This TCR beta chain emerged from a study of T cell repertoires in cytomegalovirus infection. TCRdb passed the reads through MiXCR, listing each CDR3 protein once. The table shows hundreds of thousands of distinct CDR3 sequences, with 15% to 20% occurring only once. Overall study results and limits: HLA-C-restricted TCR beta clonotypes specific for CMV led the ex vivo response. People with CMV and the relevant HLA were identified by cumulative public TCR beta family frequency.

Ten or more counts support this clonotype. What it binds is not known. This CDR3 comprises 18 residues. J gave up 0 bases and V 5 bases, and 11 bases lay outside the gene matches. Germline CDR1 and CDR2: MNHEY and SVGEGT. The sequenced sample was PBMCs. The receptor's source is a human donor in good health (CMV status not recorded). Some clones in this sample may be carry-over from other donors' samples. V gene TRBV6-2 or TRBV6-3 combines with J gene TRBJ2-1; TRBD1 matches 9 bases. The CDR3 here is CASSGTGLTTSSYNEQFF. In DNA form, the CDR3 reads TGTGCCAGCAGTGGGACAGGGCTTACGACCAGCTCCTACAATGAGCAGTTCTTC.